This TCR beta chain was sequenced for a study of control samples from healthy donors and cancer patients. Some clones are missing from TCRdb's copy, which holds only in-frame ones; the method was immunoSEQ multiplex PCR. In the table there are about 250,000 clones, more than 65% of which are singletons. CDR3 size: 16 residues. Germline V gene lookup returns CDR1 SGDLS and CDR2 YYNGEE. V lost 2 bases and J 2 bases, leaving 13 bases between the germline ends. This clone was recorded once. The receptor was isolated from a woman aged 60 to 75 with lung cancer. V is TRBV9 and J is TRBJ2-2, with no clear D. Source material: PBMCs. This chain's CDR3 is CASSVGPNANTGELFF. Here the CDR3 DNA reads TGTGCCAGCAGCGTCGGACCAAATGCCAACACCGGGGAGCTGTTTTTT.